The 13 T cell receptor beta chains listed next were all sequenced from one sample in a study of T-cell memory formation after mild COVID-19 (dated by TCRdb to about 2021). The library was generated by 5' RACE. The sequencer listed for this sample is Illumina NovaSeq 6000. The public reads were reprocessed in TCRdb via fastp at Q25 and MiXCR, keeping in-frame beta chains. Identical CDR3 proteins give one entry, which carries the most common genes and DNA. The sample profile shows hundreds of thousands of distinct CDR3 sequences; 25% to 30% of them were found once. Roughly 13% of the sample lies in the top ten. Specimen: PBMCs or a T cell subset sorted from them (not recorded which). The receptor source for this set is an adult woman who had mild COVID-19 (a few samples of this study predate the infection). The sample titles of this study are shuffled in the database, so cell type and time point are left out; the donor was told from shared clones.

In its sample, this clonotype was seen a few times. V usage is TRBV29-1 and J usage is TRBJ2-7; the D is unclear. The CDR3 sequence is 14 residues long. The ends were cut back, 6 bases at V and 3 bases at J, with 18 bases in the middle. The germline gives CDR1 SQVTM, CDR2 ANQGSEA. CDR3 protein: CSVGTGSGFYEQYF. Written as DNA, the CDR3 is TGCAGCGTGGGAACCGGGTCAGGATTCTACGAGCAGTACTTC.

The chain carries TRBV7-9 and TRBJ2-3, with D perhaps given as TRBD1 or TRBD2 (6 bases each). The CDR3 extends over 15 amino acids. Germline-derived CDR1 and CDR2 are SEHNR and FQNEAQ (reference sequence). Trimming left V 3 bases short and J 0 bases short, with 10 bases between. DNA of the CDR3: TGTGCCAGCAGCTTGGAGGGGGTGAGCACAGATACGCAGTATTTT. Its protein product is CASSLEGVSTDTQYF.

This clonotype was observed a handful of times. The chain is built from TRBV6-5 and TRBJ1-2; TRBD1 matches 7 bases. V lost 6 bases to trimming and J lost 4 bases; unmatched junction nucleotides: 8. CDR3 length equals 14 residues. Germline values: CDR1 MNHEY, CDR2 SVGAGI. CDR3: CASRKGARSYGYTF. The CDR3 DNA reads TGTGCCAGCAGAAAGGGGGCGAGGAGCTATGGCTACACCTTC.

V is TRBV2 and J is TRBJ1-1; the D is unclear. Germline V lookup: CDR1 SNHLY, CDR2 FYNNEI. The CDR3 loop spans 15 amino acids. V lost 7 bases, J lost 0 bases, and 15 bases lay in between. The CDR3 sequence is CASTSGRVLNTEAFF. Written as DNA, the CDR3 is TGTGCCAGCACCTCAGGTAGGGTTTTGAACACTGAAGCTTTCTTT.

The V and J genes are TRBV7-8 and TRBJ1-5; D is possibly TRBD1 (6 bases). CDR1 and CDR2 (germline): SGHVS, FQNEAQ. Trimming cost V 8 bases and J 0 bases, with 8 bases left between them. The CDR3 runs to 13 residues. This CDR3 is CASGTPSNQPQHF. For the CDR3, the DNA is TGTGCCAGCGGGACACCTAGCAATCAGCCCCAGCATTTT.

The rearrangement uses TRBV12-3 or TRBV12-4 and TRBJ1-1; the D is unclear. This CDR3 is 12 amino acids long. V lost 3 bases to trimming and J lost 8 bases, with 10 bases between them. In DNA form, the CDR3 reads TGTGCCAGCAGTTTGGTAAGGCAAGAAGCTTTCTTT. As protein: CASSLVRQEAFF.

The V call is TRBV12-3 or TRBV12-4, the J call TRBJ2-2, with no clear D. The V end was cut by 6 bases, the J end by 5 bases, with 4 bases between. The CDR3 spans 11 residues. The chain's CDR3 is CASRTTGELFF. In DNA, the CDR3 is TGTGCCAGCAGGACTACCGGGGAGCTGTTTTTT.

This clonotype showed up many times. This chain joins TRBV7-2 and TRBJ1-2; 8 bases fit TRBD1. CDR1 is SGHTA and CDR2 is FQGNSA in the germline V gene. This CDR3 comprises 13 residues. V gave up 5 bases and J gave up 7 bases; unmatched junction bases: 6. CDR3 sequence reads: CASSPGQGGGYTF. CDR3 in DNA: TGTGCCAGCAGCCCTGGACAGGGAGGTGGCTACACCTTC.

This clonotype was counted only a few times. Here the CDR3 DNA reads TGTGCCAGCAGTTACTCGAAGGGGGGCTATAATGGCTACACCTTC. This sequence encodes CASSYSKGGYNGYTF. The chain combines TRBV6-5 with TRBJ1-2, with D tentatively TRBD1 (6 bases). Germline CDR1 and CDR2: MNHEY and SVGAGI. Between the trimmed V and J ends, which lost 0 bases and 6 bases, there was a span of 14 bases. The CDR3 runs 15 residues.

The chain joins TRBV4-3 to TRBJ2-7; D is perhaps TRBD2 (6 bases). The CDR3 sequence is 15 residues long. V shed 3 bases and J shed 3 bases, with 15 bases lying between them. The germline V gene encodes CDR1 LGHNA and CDR2 YSLEER. CDR3 sequence (DNA): TGCGCCAGCAGCCAGGGACGGGGGAAGGGCTACGAGCAGTACTTC. Protein product: CASSQGRGKGYEQYF.

For this clonotype: At one end the junction does not follow the germline gene, possibly because of a read error. V gene TRBV30 combines with J gene TRBJ2-5; the match to TRBD1 covers 8 bases. The CDR3 is made up of 12 amino acids. CDR1 and CDR2 from the germline V gene are GTSNPN and SVGIG (reference sequence). CDR3 sequence reads: CAWSPQGGVRGF. The CDR3 DNA follows: TGTGCCTGGAGTCCACAGGGGGGTGTTCGTGGCTTC.

The chain employs TRBV3-1 and TRBJ2-7, with D tentatively TRBD2 (6 bases). Trimming took 0 bases from V and 2 from J, leaving 14 bases between them. The CDR3 length is 16 residues. The germline CDR1 and CDR2 sequences are LGHDT and YNNKEL (reference sequence). In DNA form, the CDR3 reads TGTGCCAGCAGCCAAGATTTTGGGACTTCGACCTACGAGCAGTACTTC. The encoded protein is CASSQDFGTSTYEQYF.

V gene TRBV10-3 combines with J gene TRBJ2-7; 16 nucleotides agree with TRBD2. Germline V gives CDR1 ENHRY, CDR2 SYGVKD. The CDR3 loop spans 17 amino acids. With 3 bases clipped from V and 5 bases from J, the junction kept 7 bases outside the gene matches. DNA of the CDR3: TGTGCCATCAGTGATCCGGGACTAGCGGGGGGGCCCGACGAGCAGTACTTC. Protein: CAISDPGLAGGPDEQYF.